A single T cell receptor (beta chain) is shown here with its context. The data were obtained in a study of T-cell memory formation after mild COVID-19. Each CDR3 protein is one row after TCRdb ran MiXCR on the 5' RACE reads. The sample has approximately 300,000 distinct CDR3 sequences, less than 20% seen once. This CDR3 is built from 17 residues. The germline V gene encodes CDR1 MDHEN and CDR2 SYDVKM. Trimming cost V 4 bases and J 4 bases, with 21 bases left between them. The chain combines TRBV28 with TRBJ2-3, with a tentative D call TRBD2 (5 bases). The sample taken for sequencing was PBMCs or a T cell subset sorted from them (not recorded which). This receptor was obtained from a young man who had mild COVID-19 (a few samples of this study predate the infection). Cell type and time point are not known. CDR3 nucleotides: TGTGCCAGCAGTTACCCACTTCGGGGTGGAGGCGCAGATACGCAGTATTTT. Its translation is CASSYPLRGGGADTQYF.